This T cell receptor beta chain was captured in a study of cytomegalovirus exposure and HLA in healthy donors. Study as a whole: Of 398 genotyped donors, approximately 84% clustered with self-reported Caucasian donors. Study-wide findings and caveats: TCR association rates varied by HLA locus in a later analysis, with DRB1 highest and HLA-C lowest. Prior analysis indicated that the majority of TCR beta V segments exhibited productivity approximately 87% or approximately 30% of the time. CMV serostatus was the only recorded immune exposure for donors.

Germline CDR1 and CDR2: SGHDT and YYEEEE. With 0 bases removed from V and 4 bases from J, the gap between germline ends came to 10 bases. CDR3 size: 15 residues. A note on this clone: The target antigen is unknown.

PCR involved 60 Vbeta and 13 Jbeta primers. Profiled with immunoSEQ multiplex PCR; TCRdb holds only in-frame clones, not every one. The table has roughly 200,000 clones, over 65% seen once. The TCR comes from a woman in her thirties in good health and CMV-seronegative. Sequencing was done on a sample of PBMCs. The J gene is TRBJ2-2, the V gene TRBV5-6; no reliable D call. The CDR3 region is CASSLGLTTTGELFF. In DNA form, the CDR3 reads TGTGCCAGCAGCTTGGGCTTGACAACCACCGGGGAGCTGTTTTTT.